The rows below give T cell receptor beta chains drawn from one sample of a study of cytomegalovirus exposure and HLA in healthy donors. Libraries were prepared by immunoSEQ multiplex PCR; TCRdb keeps only in-frame clonotypes and omits some of them. The table has under 150,000 clones, roughly four fifths seen once. Sequences were obtained from PBMCs. These receptors all come from a man aged 35 to 55 in good health and CMV-seropositive. The CDR3 runs from the conserved cysteine through the conserved F or W. Each record gives: clone size, J gene, D gene, V gene, CDR3 protein, CDR3 DNA. The D gene is left open where the match is weak. Clone size, where shown, is once, few, many, or a class for clones that have expanded.

clone_size: -
j_call: TRBJ2-3
d_call: -
v_call: TRBV21-1
cdr3_aa: CASSPRTSSDTQYF
cdr3_nt: TGTGCCAGCAGCCCTCGTACTTCGTCAGATACGCAGTATTTT

clone_size: -
j_call: TRBJ1-1
d_call: TRBD1
v_call: TRBV5-1
cdr3_aa: CASSEGQGNTEAFF
cdr3_nt: TGCGCCAGCAGCGAGGGACAGGGGAACACTGAAGCTTTCTTT

clone_size: -
j_call: TRBJ1-4
d_call: -
v_call: TRBV7-9
cdr3_aa: CSSSQDGSGGEKLFF
cdr3_nt: TGTTCCAGCAGCCAGGACGGGTCGGGGGGCGAAAAACTGTTTTTT

clone_size: few
j_call: TRBJ1-2
d_call: -
v_call: TRBV4-3
cdr3_aa: CASSRVLRVGRGYTF
cdr3_nt: TGCGCCAGCAGCCGAGTACTCCGGGTCGGTCGTGGCTACACCTTC

clone_size: -
j_call: TRBJ1-2
d_call: -
v_call: TRBV27
cdr3_aa: CASSLSILTSYTF
cdr3_nt: TGTGCCAGCAGTTTATCCATCTTGACAAGCTACACCTTC

clone_size: -
j_call: TRBJ2-7
d_call: -
v_call: TRBV5-1
cdr3_aa: CASSLSPYEQYF
cdr3_nt: TGCGCCAGCAGCTTGTCCCCGTACGAGCAGTACTTC

clone_size: -
j_call: TRBJ2-2
d_call: TRBD2
v_call: TRBV27
cdr3_aa: CASTLAGKTGELFF
cdr3_nt: TGTGCCAGCACCCTAGCGGGGAAAACCGGGGAGCTGTTTTTT

clone_size: -
j_call: TRBJ2-7
d_call: TRBD1
v_call: TRBV27
cdr3_aa: CASSIDRGPYEQYF
cdr3_nt: TGTGCCAGCAGCATTGACAGGGGGCCCTACGAGCAGTACTTC

clone_size: -
j_call: TRBJ2-4
d_call: -
v_call: TRBV11-3
cdr3_aa: CASSLESPGNIQYF
cdr3_nt: TGTGCCAGCAGCTTAGAATCTCCAGGTAACATTCAGTACTTC

clone_size: once
j_call: TRBJ2-1
d_call: -
v_call: TRBV12-5
cdr3_aa: CASGTAGFYNEQFF
cdr3_nt: TGTGCTAGTGGTACGGCAGGGTTTTACAATGAGCAGTTCTTC

clone_size: -
j_call: TRBJ2-2
d_call: TRBD2
v_call: TRBV10-3
cdr3_aa: CAISLTSGTGELFF
cdr3_nt: TGTGCCATCAGCCTGACTAGCGGCACCGGGGAGCTGTTTTTT

clone_size: -
j_call: TRBJ2-1
d_call: TRBD2
v_call: TRBV7-2
cdr3_aa: CASSPGLAPRDEQFF
cdr3_nt: TGTGCCAGCAGCCCCGGACTAGCCCCACGGGATGAGCAGTTCTTC

clone_size: -
j_call: TRBJ1-2
d_call: -
v_call: TRBV11-1
cdr3_aa: CASSFSLGGDGYTF
cdr3_nt: TGTGCCAGCAGCTTCTCTCTAGGGGGAGATGGCTACACCTTC

clone_size: -
j_call: TRBJ1-1
d_call: -
v_call: TRBV13
cdr3_aa: CASSFSRTTAFF
cdr3_nt: TGTGCCAGCAGCTTCTCCAGGACAACCGCTTTCTTT

clone_size: medium-sized
j_call: TRBJ2-7
d_call: TRBD2
v_call: TRBV30
cdr3_aa: CAWSVLASSEQYF
cdr3_nt: TGTGCCTGGAGTGTACTAGCGTCGTCCGAGCAGTACTTC

clone_size: -
j_call: TRBJ1-4
d_call: -
v_call: TRBV7-8
cdr3_aa: CASSNLWTAATNEKLFF
cdr3_nt: TGTGCCAGCAGCAACCTTTGGACAGCCGCAACTAATGAAAAACTGTTTTTT

clone_size: -
j_call: TRBJ2-5
d_call: TRBD2
v_call: TRBV30
cdr3_aa: CAWSVRGGLKTQYF
cdr3_nt: TGTGCCTGGTCGGTACGGGGGGGCCTGAAGACCCAGTACTTC

clone_size: -
j_call: TRBJ1-4
d_call: TRBD1
v_call: TRBV5-1
cdr3_aa: CASSLGTGGQSEKLFF
cdr3_nt: TGCGCCAGCAGCTTGGGAACAGGGGGTCAGAGCGAAAAACTGTTTTTT

clone_size: medium-sized
j_call: TRBJ2-7
d_call: -
v_call: TRBV7-6
cdr3_aa: CASSLAANYEQYF
cdr3_nt: TGTGCCAGCAGCTTAGCGGCAAACTACGAGCAGTACTTC

clone_size: -
j_call: TRBJ2-2
d_call: TRBD1
v_call: TRBV7-9
cdr3_aa: CASGGQGRTGELFF
cdr3_nt: TGTGCCAGCGGCGGACAGGGCCGCACCGGGGAGCTGTTTTTT

clone_size: -
j_call: TRBJ2-1
d_call: -
v_call: TRBV6-5
cdr3_aa: CASSRRTRTYNEQFF
cdr3_nt: TGTGCCAGCAGCCGGAGAACAAGAACCTACAATGAGCAGTTCTTC

clone_size: -
j_call: TRBJ1-1
d_call: TRBD1
v_call: TRBV7-2
cdr3_aa: CASSLVGTVNTEAFF
cdr3_nt: TGTGCCAGCAGCTTAGTAGGGACAGTGAACACTGAAGCTTTCTTT

clone_size: -
j_call: TRBJ2-7
d_call: TRBD2
v_call: TRBV11-3
cdr3_aa: CASSPRTSGSFYEQYF
cdr3_nt: TGTGCCAGCAGCCCTCGGACTAGCGGGAGTTTCTACGAGCAGTACTTC

clone_size: few
j_call: TRBJ2-6
d_call: -
v_call: TRBV19
cdr3_aa: CASVDISGANVLTF
cdr3_nt: TGTGCCAGTGTGGACATCTCTGGGGCCAACGTCCTGACTTTC

clone_size: -
j_call: TRBJ2-2
d_call: TRBD1
v_call: TRBV19
cdr3_aa: CASRTPGTAPEELFF
cdr3_nt: TGTGCCAGTAGGACCCCCGGGACAGCTCCCGAGGAGCTGTTTTTT

clone_size: few
j_call: TRBJ2-3
d_call: TRBD2
v_call: TRBV7-8
cdr3_aa: CASSFTGTSGTSGQYF
cdr3_nt: TGTGCCAGCAGCTTTACCGGGACTAGCGGGACATCAGGGCAGTATTTT

clone_size: few
j_call: TRBJ2-7
d_call: TRBD1
v_call: TRBV7-8
cdr3_aa: CASSLRTGGGEQYF
cdr3_nt: TGTGCCAGCAGCCTCCGGACAGGGGGCGGCGAGCAGTACTTC

clone_size: few
j_call: TRBJ2-7
d_call: TRBD2
v_call: TRBV6-6
cdr3_aa: CASSPSGNEQYF
cdr3_nt: TGTGCCAGCAGCCCCAGCGGGAACGAGCAGTACTTC

clone_size: -
j_call: TRBJ2-7
d_call: -
v_call: TRBV21-1
cdr3_aa: CASSKEGTSGSSYEQYF
cdr3_nt: TGTGCCAGCAGCAAAGAAGGGACTAGCGGGAGTAGCTACGAGCAGTACTTC

clone_size: -
j_call: TRBJ2-3
d_call: -
v_call: TRBV7-2
cdr3_aa: CASSLGLNTDTQYF
cdr3_nt: TGTGCCAGCAGCCTTGGACTTAACACAGATACGCAGTATTTT

clone_size: -
j_call: TRBJ2-5
d_call: -
v_call: TRBV30
cdr3_aa: CAWNLWARETQYF
cdr3_nt: TGTGCCTGGAATCTATGGGCGCGAGAGACCCAGTACTTC

clone_size: -
j_call: TRBJ2-7
d_call: TRBD1
v_call: TRBV30
cdr3_aa: CAWSPGTGGEQYF
cdr3_nt: TGTGCCTGGAGTCCCGGGACAGGGGGCGAGCAGTACTTC

clone_size: -
j_call: TRBJ1-3
d_call: -
v_call: TRBV7-2
cdr3_aa: CASSFGGSGNTIYF
cdr3_nt: TGTGCCAGCAGCTTCGGGGGCTCTGGAAACACCATATATTTT

clone_size: -
j_call: TRBJ1-1
d_call: -
v_call: TRBV10-3
cdr3_aa: CASRQPNTEAFF
cdr3_nt: TGTGCCAGTAGACAGCCGAACACTGAAGCTTTCTTT

clone_size: -
j_call: TRBJ1-1
d_call: -
v_call: TRBV5-4
cdr3_aa: CASSLKTGNTEAFF
cdr3_nt: TGTGCCAGCAGCTTGAAAACAGGTAACACTGAAGCTTTCTTT

clone_size: -
j_call: TRBJ2-5
d_call: -
v_call: TRBV2
cdr3_aa: CASSRDISVQETQYF
cdr3_nt: TGTGCCAGCAGTCGGGACATCTCGGTCCAAGAGACCCAGTACTTC

clone_size: -
j_call: TRBJ2-5
d_call: TRBD2
v_call: TRBV4-1
cdr3_aa: CASSQGQTSGRETQYF
cdr3_nt: TGCGCCAGCAGCCAAGGCCAGACTAGCGGGAGAGAGACCCAGTACTTC

clone_size: -
j_call: TRBJ1-2
d_call: -
v_call: TRBV7-8
cdr3_aa: CASSWHGGLNYGYTF
cdr3_nt: TGTGCCAGCAGTTGGCATGGGGGGTTAAACTATGGCTACACCTTC

clone_size: -
j_call: TRBJ1-2
d_call: TRBD1
v_call: TRBV9
cdr3_aa: CASSAGQERVYGYTF
cdr3_nt: TGTGCCAGCAGCGCCGGACAGGAAAGGGTCTATGGCTACACCTTC

clone_size: -
j_call: TRBJ1-1
d_call: -
v_call: TRBV4-1
cdr3_aa: CASSQGLSEAFF
cdr3_nt: TGCGCCAGCAGTCAGGGTCTGTCTGAAGCTTTCTTT

clone_size: -
j_call: TRBJ2-7
d_call: -
v_call: TRBV5-4
cdr3_aa: CASSLGAGSYEQYF
cdr3_nt: TGTGCCAGCAGCTTGGGCGCGGGCTCCTACGAGCAGTACTTC

clone_size: -
j_call: TRBJ2-1
d_call: -
v_call: TRBV7-2
cdr3_aa: CASSLRSSYNEQFF
cdr3_nt: TGTGCCAGCAGCTTACGGTCCTCCTACAATGAGCAGTTCTTC

clone_size: once
j_call: TRBJ2-5
d_call: -
v_call: TRBV5-1
cdr3_aa: CASSQWGLETQYF
cdr3_nt: TGCGCCAGCAGTCAGTGGGGGCTGGAGACCCAGTACTTC

clone_size: -
j_call: TRBJ1-1
d_call: -
v_call: TRBV27
cdr3_aa: CASQRGGGIHTEAFF
cdr3_nt: TGTGCCTCGCAGCGGGGGGGTGGAATCCACACTGAAGCTTTCTTT

clone_size: -
j_call: TRBJ1-4
d_call: TRBD1
v_call: TRBV5-5
cdr3_aa: CASSLLTGGAGNEKLFF
cdr3_nt: TGTGCCAGCAGCTTGTTGACAGGGGGCGCTGGTAATGAAAAACTGTTTTTT

clone_size: -
j_call: TRBJ2-1
d_call: TRBD2
v_call: TRBV13
cdr3_aa: CASSRLAALHEQFF
cdr3_nt: TGTGCCAGCAGCAGACTAGCGGCTCTCCATGAGCAGTTCTTC